A selection of T cell receptor beta chains follows, all from one sample in a study of vaccination and CD4 T cells after COVID-19. One entry per CDR3 protein results from TCRdb running MiXCR on the PCR reads. The data hold around 25,000 distinct CDR3 sequences, with approximately 39% observed a single time. The antigens of these receptors remain unknown. The sequenced sample consisted of CD4+ T cells from blood, cultured in vitro. The receptor set was obtained from a human donor who had recovered from COVID-19. The CDR3 runs from the conserved cysteine through the conserved F or W. The order of the fields is V gene, clone size, D gene, J gene, CDR3 protein, CDR3 DNA. The D gene is left open where the match is weak. Only part of the rows carry a size: once, few, many, or a class if the clone is expanded.

TRBV11-3	NA	NA	TRBJ2-1	CASSPRNEQFF	TGTGCCAGCAGCCCGAGAAATGAGCAGTTCTTC
TRBV19	NA	NA	TRBJ2-7	CASSISRGPPSYEQYF	TGTGCCAGTAGTATCTCACGGGGACCCCCCTCCTACGAGCAGTACTTC
TRBV18	NA	NA	TRBJ2-7	CASSGTIQGAHEQYF	TGTGCCAGCTCAGGCACGATACAGGGAGCCCACGAGCAGTACTTC
TRBV11-3	NA	NA	TRBJ2-5	CASSLRLTGNQETQYF	TGTGCCAGCAGCTTACGCTTGACGGGCAACCAAGAGACCCAGTACTTC
TRBV6-1	few	NA	TRBJ1-2	CASRPQGYNYGYTF	TGTGCCAGCAGACCTCAGGGTTACAACTATGGCTACACCTTC
TRBV20-1	NA	TRBD2	TRBJ2-7	CSAISGSSYEQYF	TGCAGTGCCATTAGCGGGAGCTCCTACGAGCAGTACTTC
TRBV11-1	NA	TRBD2	TRBJ2-7	CASSLGAASGGYYEQYF	TGTGCCAGCAGCTTAGGTGCGGCTAGCGGGGGTTACTACGAGCAGTACTTC
TRBV7-2	few	NA	TRBJ2-7	CASSLAGGHYEQYF	TGTGCCAGCAGCTTAGCTGGGGGCCACTACGAGCAGTACTTC
TRBV20-1	NA	TRBD1	TRBJ1-6	CSARDRRTGALRGNSPLHF	TGCAGTGCTAGAGATCGCCGGACAGGGGCCCTCCGGGGTAATTCACCCCTCCACTTT
TRBV6-1	NA	NA	TRBJ2-7	CASSIDSQSSYEQYF	TGTGCCAGCAGTATTGACAGCCAGAGCTCCTACGAGCAGTACTTC
TRBV19	few	TRBD1	TRBJ1-1	CASSIGGQAGNTEAFF	TGTGCCAGTAGTATAGGCGGACAGGCGGGGAACACTGAAGCTTTCTTT
TRBV20-1	few	TRBD1	TRBJ1-2	CSALLAQWGTGLDYGYTF	TGCAGTGCTCTCCTAGCCCAATGGGGGACAGGGCTCGACTATGGCTACACCTTC
TRBV12-3/TRBV12-4	NA	NA	TRBJ1-2	CASSPSGVGGYTF	TGTGCCAGCAGCCCCAGCGGGGTGGGTGGCTACACCTTC